The text below deals with one T cell receptor (beta chain). CDR3 length equals 13 residues. Trimming cost V 4 bases and J 2 bases, with 10 bases left between them. Germline CDR1 reads SGHNT; CDR2 reads YYREEE (reference sequence). PCR used 60 Vbeta primers and 13 Jbeta primers. Only in-frame clones appear in the TCRdb table, and some are missing; sequencing was by immunoSEQ multiplex PCR. This sample has some 140,000 clones, with 70% to 80% found just once. This entry belongs to a study of cytomegalovirus exposure and HLA in healthy donors. The origin of this receptor is a woman aged 45-60 years in good health and CMV-seropositive. The chain recombines TRBV5-4 with TRBJ2-7; D is perhaps TRBD2 (5 bases). The sequencing input was PBMCs. The CDR3 here is CASSAGGPYEQYF. DNA of the CDR3: TGTGCCAGCAGCGCCGGAGGACCCTACGAGCAGTACTTC.